This TCR beta chain was observed in a study of post-analysis software for immune sequencing data. Libraries were made from TCR beta cDNA, and they carried unique molecular identifiers. TCRdb redid the calling of the PCR reads with MiXCR, one entry per CDR3 protein. Of roughly 170,000 distinct CDR3 sequences detected, about 30% appear once; the ten largest clones hold about 1.6%. The table lists this clonotype with many counts. The sequencing input was blood. This clonotype originated in a girl aged 10 to 17 with multiple sclerosis.

CDR3 amino acids: CASSKRLASSTDTQYF. The DNA for the CDR3 is TGTGCCAGCAGCAAACGACTAGCTTCTAGCACAGATACGCAGTATTTT. The V and J genes are TRBV3-1 and TRBJ2-3; 7 positions agree with TRBD2. Germline assignment: CDR1 LGHDT and CDR2 YNNKEL (reference sequence). This CDR3 region has 16 residues. Trimming took 5 bases from V and 0 from J; bases not matched to a gene: 8.